This is a list of T cell receptor beta chains from one sample in a study of human T cells and chemical hapten exposure. MiXCR, run by TCRdb on the RACE reads, gives a single entry per CDR3 protein. The sample contains around 69,000 distinct CDR3 sequences, around 9.8% of which appear only once. The sequencing used whole blood, collected in connection with sensitization to the hapten diphenylcyclopropenone (DPC). The source of these receptors is a woman between 40 and 50 years old with alopecia areata. Some clones in this sample may be carry-over from other donors' samples. The CDR3 runs from the conserved cysteine through the conserved F or W. Fields, in order: CDR3 protein, CDR3 DNA, D gene, J gene, clone size, V gene. The D gene is left open where the match is weak. Size is stated for part of the rows, as once, few or many counts, or as a class when the clone is expanded.

CASRLQGGSEKLFF	TGTGCCAGCAGGTTACAGGGTGGGAGTGAAAAACTGTTTTTT	.	TRBJ1-4	many	TRBV28
CASSVSVRSEQYF	TGTGCCAGCAGCGTGTCGGTAAGATCCGAGCAGTACTTC	.	TRBJ2-7	many	TRBV7-2
CASSSDRAGNTIYF	TGTGCCAGCAGCTCGGACAGAGCTGGAAACACCATATATTTT	.	TRBJ1-3	many	TRBV6-6
CATTASDRTNSPLHF	TGTGCCACCACCGCCTCGGACAGGACCAATTCACCCCTCCACTTT	TRBD1	TRBJ1-6	many	TRBV24-1
CASSPPTGGYNEQFF	TGTGCCAGCTCACCACCGACAGGGGGCTACAATGAGCAGTTCTTC	TRBD1	TRBJ2-1	few	TRBV18
CASSQAGPYGYTF	TGTGCCAGCAGCCAAGCAGGACCCTATGGCTACACCTTC	.	TRBJ1-2	.	TRBV3-1
CASSLLTGPTEAFF	TGTGCCAGCAGCCTTTTGACAGGGCCCACTGAAGCTTTCTTT	TRBD1	TRBJ1-1	many	TRBV5-5
CASSAPYYTEAFF	TGTGCCAGCAGCGCCCCTTATTACACTGAAGCTTTCTTT	.	TRBJ1-1	few	TRBV5-6
CASSEVGSEETQYF	TGTGCCAGCAGTGAAGTGGGGTCGGAGGAGACCCAGTACTTC	.	TRBJ2-5	few	TRBV2
CASSEPGVRGKLFF	TGTGCCAGCAGTGAGCCCGGGGTCCGGGGAAAACTGTTTTTT	.	TRBJ1-4	many	TRBV25-1
CASTSPPGQAMNQPQHF	TGTGCCAGCACCTCTCCCCCCGGGCAGGCGATGAATCAGCCCCAGCATTTT	.	TRBJ1-5	many	TRBV6-6
CASSLGGANTGELFF	TGTGCCAGCAGCTTAGGTGGCGCGAACACCGGGGAGCTGTTTTTT	.	TRBJ2-2	many	TRBV7-6
CASSYAGSNSPLHF	TGTGCCAGCAGTTACGCGGGGTCGAATTCACCCCTCCACTTT	.	TRBJ1-6	few	TRBV6-6
CASSSSRGGAGSTDTQYF	TGTGCCAGCAGCTCCAGTCGAGGTGGAGCGGGGAGCACAGATACGCAGTATTTT	TRBD2	TRBJ2-3	many	TRBV7-9
CASSYLPQGYTEAFF	TGTGCCAGCAGCTACCTACCGCAGGGGTACACTGAAGCTTTCTTT	.	TRBJ1-1	.	TRBV5-6